Included here is one TCR beta chain sequence, with context. As yet, its antigen is unknown. CDR3 length: 14 amino acids. CDR1 and CDR2 from the germline V gene are LGHNA and YSLEER. V was trimmed by 0 bases and J by 0 bases, leaving 5 bases between them. The data were taken from a study of T cell repertoires in cytomegalovirus infection. Study findings and constraints: The ex vivo response was dominated by HLA-C-restricted CMV-specific TCR beta clonotypes.

MiXCR, applied by TCRdb to the reads, yields one record per CDR3 protein. The data hold about 110,000 distinct CDR3 sequences, with about 30% observed a single time. Here the sequenced sample was CD8+ T cells from cultured PBMCs, taken from culture after CMV antigen stimulation. The gene calls are TRBV4-3 and TRBJ1-1; no definite D call. The clonotype comes from a human donor in good health (CMV status not recorded). Some clones in this sample may be carry-over from other donors' samples. The CDR3 loop is CASSQDVVNTEAFF. Here the CDR3 DNA reads TGCGCCAGCAGCCAAGATGTAGTGAACACTGAAGCTTTCTTT.